A single sample is the source of the 6 T cell receptor beta chains below, sequenced in a study of lymphopenia after photon versus proton radiotherapy. The repertoire was sequenced with immunoSEQ multiplex PCR; TCRdb's copy has only in-frame clones and lacks some. The sample holds under 20,000 clones, about 93% seen once. This material consisted of peripheral blood, taken from a patient treated with photon-based radiotherapy. The origin of the receptors is a man aged 55 to 70 with pancreatic cancer.

The gene calls are TRBV9 and TRBJ2-3; 11 bases are a match to TRBD2. With V trimmed by 4 bases and J by 6 bases, 7 bases remained unmatched. From germline, CDR1 is SGDLS and CDR2 YYNGEE. CDR3 length: 15 residues. CDR3 sequence: CASSLAGGPWDTQYF. The CDR3 DNA reads as TGTGCCAGCAGCTTAGCGGGGGGGCCGTGGGATACGCAGTATTTT.

In DNA, the CDR3 is TGTGCCTGGAGTGTCCCAGGGGGGGGGACTGACTATGGCTACACCTTC. It yields the protein CAWSVPGGGTDYGYTF. J is TRBJ1-2 and V is TRBV30; 7 bases are a match to TRBD1. V gave up 0 bases and J gave up 3 bases; unmatched junction bases: 10. Germline CDR1 reads GTSNPN; CDR2 reads SVGIG (reference sequence). This CDR3 has 16 residues. Together with reference TRBV30 and TRBJ1-2, the CDR3 gives the full variable domain: SQTIHQWPATLVQPVGSPLSLECTVEGTSNPNLYWYRQAAGRGLQLLFYSVGIGQISSEVPQNLSASRPQDRQFILSSKKLLLSDSGFYLCAWSVPGGGTDYGYTFGSGTRLTVV.

The chain employs TRBV5-1 and TRBJ1-2; weak D call: TRBD1 (5 bases). The CDR3 contains 13 residues. Trimming pared 5 bases from V and 7 bases from J, leaving 15 bases between. Germline-derived CDR1 and CDR2 are SGHRS and YFSETQ. The CDR3 is CASRFGRGGGYTF. For the CDR3, the DNA is TGCGCCAGCAGGTTTGGGCGCGGGGGTGGCTACACCTTC.

The chain is built from TRBV5-1 and TRBJ1-1; D ambiguous. This CDR3 contains 12 residues. Germline assignment: CDR1 SGHRS and CDR2 YFSETQ. With 0 bases removed from V and 6 bases from J, the gap between germline ends came to 6 bases. Here the CDR3 reads CASSLVGSEAFF. The CDR3 DNA sequence: TGCGCCAGCAGCTTGGTAGGTTCTGAAGCTTTCTTT.

This clone was observed a handful of times. The rearrangement links TRBV6-1 to TRBJ1-1; D is possibly TRBD1 (5 bases). CDR1 and CDR2 from the germline V gene are MNHNS and SASEGT. The CDR3 spans 15 residues. V was trimmed by 7 bases and J by 1 base, leaving 16 bases between them. The CDR3, as DNA: TGTGCCAGCAAACCGAGGGATCAGGGGAACACTGAAGCTTTCTTT. Translated, it gives CASKPRDQGNTEAFF.

V usage is TRBV7-3 and J usage is TRBJ1-1; D uncertain. Germline CDR1 and CDR2: SGHTA and FQGTGA. The CDR3 runs 13 residues. The V and J ends lost 1 base and 2 bases respectively, with 5 bases between them. The CDR3 protein is CASSLSDNTEAFF. In DNA form, the CDR3 reads TGTGCCAGCAGCTTAAGTGATAACACTGAAGCTTTCTTT.